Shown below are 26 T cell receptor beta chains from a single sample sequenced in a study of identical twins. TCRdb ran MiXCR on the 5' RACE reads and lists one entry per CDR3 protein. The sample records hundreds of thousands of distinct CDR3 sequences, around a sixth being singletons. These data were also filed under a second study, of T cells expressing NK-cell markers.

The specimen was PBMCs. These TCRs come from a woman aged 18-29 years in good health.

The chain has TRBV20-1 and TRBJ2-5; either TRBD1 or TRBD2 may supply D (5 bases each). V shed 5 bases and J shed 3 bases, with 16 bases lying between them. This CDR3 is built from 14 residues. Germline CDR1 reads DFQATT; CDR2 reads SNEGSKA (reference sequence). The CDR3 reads CSAGPLGTEETQYF. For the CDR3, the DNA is TGCAGTGCTGGGCCCCTAGGGACGGAAGAGACCCAGTACTTC.

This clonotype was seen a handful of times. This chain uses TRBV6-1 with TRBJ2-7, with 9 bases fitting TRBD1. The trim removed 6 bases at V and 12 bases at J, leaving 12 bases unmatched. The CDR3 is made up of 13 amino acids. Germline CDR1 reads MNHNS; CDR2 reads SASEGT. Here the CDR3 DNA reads TGTGCCAGCAGCGAACACCGGGACAGGGATTTGTACTTC. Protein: CASSEHRDRDLYF.

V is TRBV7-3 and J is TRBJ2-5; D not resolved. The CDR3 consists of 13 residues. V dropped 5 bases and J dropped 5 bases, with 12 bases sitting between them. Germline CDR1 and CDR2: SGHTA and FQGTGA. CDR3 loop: CASSTTFRETQYF. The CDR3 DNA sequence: TGTGCCAGCAGCACAACTTTCCGGGAGACCCAGTACTTC.

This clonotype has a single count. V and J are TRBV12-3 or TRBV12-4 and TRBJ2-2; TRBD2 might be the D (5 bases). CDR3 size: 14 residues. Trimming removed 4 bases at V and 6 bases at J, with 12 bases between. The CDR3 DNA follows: TGTGCCAGCAGTTCCGGAACTAGAGCCGGGGAGCTGTTTTTT. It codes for CASSSGTRAGELFF.

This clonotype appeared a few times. CDR3 sequence reads: CAISVGDGPNTGELFF. The CDR3 DNA reads as TGTGCCATCAGTGTTGGGGACGGCCCGAACACCGGGGAGCTGTTTTTT. This chain joins TRBV10-3 and TRBJ2-2; the D gene could be TRBD1 or TRBD2 (5 bases each). Germline V gene sequence: CDR1 ENHRY, CDR2 SYGVKD. The V and J ends lost 4 bases and 0 bases respectively, with 12 bases between them. The CDR3 covers 16 residues.

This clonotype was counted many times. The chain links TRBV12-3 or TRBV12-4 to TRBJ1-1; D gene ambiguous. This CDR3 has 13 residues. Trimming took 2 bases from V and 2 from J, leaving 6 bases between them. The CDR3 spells CASSLRANTEAFF. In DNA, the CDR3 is TGTGCCAGCAGTTTAAGGGCTAACACTGAAGCTTTCTTT.

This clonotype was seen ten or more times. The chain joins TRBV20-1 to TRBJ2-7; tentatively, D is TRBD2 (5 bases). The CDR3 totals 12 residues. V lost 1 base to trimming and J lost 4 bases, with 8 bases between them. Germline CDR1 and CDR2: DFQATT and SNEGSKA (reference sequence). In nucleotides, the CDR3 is TGCAGTGCTAGAGGGTCGGGATACGAGCAGTACTTC. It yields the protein CSARGSGYEQYF.

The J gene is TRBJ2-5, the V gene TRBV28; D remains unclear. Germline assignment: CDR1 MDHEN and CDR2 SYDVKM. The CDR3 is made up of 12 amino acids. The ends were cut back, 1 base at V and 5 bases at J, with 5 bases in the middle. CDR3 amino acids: CASSLYLETQYF. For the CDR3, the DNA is TGTGCCAGCAGTTTATACTTGGAGACCCAGTACTTC.

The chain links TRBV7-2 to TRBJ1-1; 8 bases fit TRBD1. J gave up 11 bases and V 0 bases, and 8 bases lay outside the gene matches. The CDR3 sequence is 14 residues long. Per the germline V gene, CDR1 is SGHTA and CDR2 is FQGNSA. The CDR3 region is CASSLAGTGRMAFF. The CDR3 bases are TGTGCCAGCAGCTTAGCGGGGACAGGTCGGATGGCTTTCTTT. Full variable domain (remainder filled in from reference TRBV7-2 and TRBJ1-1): GAGVSQSPSNKVTEKGKDVELRCDPISGHTALYWYRQSLGQGLEFLIYFQGNSAPDKSGLPSDRFSAERTGGSVSTLTIQRTQQEDSAVYLCASSLAGTGRMAFFGQGTRLTVV.

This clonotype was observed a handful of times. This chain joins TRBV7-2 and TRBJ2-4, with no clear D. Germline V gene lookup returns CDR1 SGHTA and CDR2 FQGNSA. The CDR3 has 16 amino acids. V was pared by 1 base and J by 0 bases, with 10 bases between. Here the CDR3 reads CASSLVGSGAKNIQYF. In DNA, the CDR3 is TGTGCCAGCAGCTTAGTTGGTAGTGGAGCCAAAAACATTCAGTACTTC.

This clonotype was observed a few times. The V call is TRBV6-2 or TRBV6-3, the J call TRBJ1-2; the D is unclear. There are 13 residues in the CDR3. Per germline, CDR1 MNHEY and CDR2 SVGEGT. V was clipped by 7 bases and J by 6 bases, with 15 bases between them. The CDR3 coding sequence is TGTGCCAGCACGCTGGATCGGCGGCATGGCTACACCTTC. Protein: CASTLDRRHGYTF.

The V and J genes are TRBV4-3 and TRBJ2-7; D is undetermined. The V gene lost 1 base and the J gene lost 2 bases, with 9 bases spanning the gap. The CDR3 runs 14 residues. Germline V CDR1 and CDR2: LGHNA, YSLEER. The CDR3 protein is CASSQGLSTYEQYF. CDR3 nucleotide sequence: TGCGCCAGCAGCCAAGGACTCTCTACCTACGAGCAGTACTTC.

CDR3 in amino acids: CSAREEGPYGYTF. The CDR3, as DNA: TGCAGTGCTAGAGAAGAGGGGCCCTATGGCTACACCTTC. The J gene is TRBJ1-2, the V gene TRBV20-1, with D possibly matching TRBD1 (5 bases). The V gene lost 0 bases and the J gene lost 4 bases, with 9 bases spanning the gap. Germline V CDR1 and CDR2: DFQATT, SNEGSKA (reference sequence). CDR3 length equals 13 residues.

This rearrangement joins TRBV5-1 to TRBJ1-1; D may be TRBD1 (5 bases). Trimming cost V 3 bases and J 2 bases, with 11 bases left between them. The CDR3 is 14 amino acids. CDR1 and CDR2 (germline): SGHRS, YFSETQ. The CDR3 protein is CASSWGGDNTEAFF. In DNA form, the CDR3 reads TGCGCCAGCAGCTGGGGGGGGGATAACACTGAAGCTTTCTTT.

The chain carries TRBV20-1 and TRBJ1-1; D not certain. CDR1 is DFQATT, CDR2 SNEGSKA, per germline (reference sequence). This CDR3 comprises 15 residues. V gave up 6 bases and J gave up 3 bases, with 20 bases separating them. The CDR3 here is CSAGKGLPGDTEAFF. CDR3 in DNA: TGCAGTGCCGGAAAGGGCCTCCCTGGTGACACTGAAGCTTTCTTT.

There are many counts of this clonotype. The CDR3 region is CASSLAGQGREKLFF. Here the CDR3 DNA reads TGTGCCAGCAGTTTGGCAGGGCAAGGTCGTGAAAAACTGTTTTTT. The chain joins TRBV12-3 or TRBV12-4 to TRBJ1-4; D is perhaps TRBD1 (5 bases). V dropped 3 bases and J dropped 7 bases, with 15 bases sitting between them. The CDR3 totals 15 residues.

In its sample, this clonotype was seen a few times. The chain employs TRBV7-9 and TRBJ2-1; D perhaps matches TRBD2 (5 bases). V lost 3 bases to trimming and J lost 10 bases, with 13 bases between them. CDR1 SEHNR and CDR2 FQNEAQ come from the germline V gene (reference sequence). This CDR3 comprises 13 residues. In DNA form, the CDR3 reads TGTGCCAGCAGCTTCGAGGGTTTCTCCGAGCAGTTCTTC. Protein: CASSFEGFSEQFF.

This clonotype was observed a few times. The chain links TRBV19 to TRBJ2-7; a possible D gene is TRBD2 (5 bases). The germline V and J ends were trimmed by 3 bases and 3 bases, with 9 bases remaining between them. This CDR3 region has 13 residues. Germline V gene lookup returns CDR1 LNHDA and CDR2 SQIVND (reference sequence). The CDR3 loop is CASSMERSYEQYF. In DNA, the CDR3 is TGTGCCAGTAGTATGGAGCGGAGCTACGAGCAGTACTTC.

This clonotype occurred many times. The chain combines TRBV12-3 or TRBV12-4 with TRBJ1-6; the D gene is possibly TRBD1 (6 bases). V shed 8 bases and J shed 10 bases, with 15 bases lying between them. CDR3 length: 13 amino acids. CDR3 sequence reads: CASSQTGESPLHF. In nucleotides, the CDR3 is TGTGCCAGCTCTCAGACAGGAGAATCACCCCTCCACTTT.

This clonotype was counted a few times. The CDR3 nucleotides read TGCGCCAGCAGCTTGTGGGGACAAGAGTTGGCTTTCTTT. Translation: CASSLWGQELAFF. This chain uses TRBV5-1 with TRBJ1-1, with D perhaps matching TRBD1 (6 bases). Between the trimmed V and J ends, which lost 1 base and 11 bases, there was a span of 15 bases. Germline-derived CDR1 and CDR2 are SGHRS and YFSETQ. The CDR3 covers 13 residues.

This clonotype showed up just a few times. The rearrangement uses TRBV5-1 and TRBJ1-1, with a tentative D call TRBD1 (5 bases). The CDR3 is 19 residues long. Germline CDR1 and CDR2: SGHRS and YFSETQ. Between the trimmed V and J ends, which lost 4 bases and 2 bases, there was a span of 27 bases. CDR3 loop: CASSAGLGQLDAGNTEAFF. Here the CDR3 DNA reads TGCGCCAGCAGCGCGGGACTTGGACAACTCGATGCGGGAAACACTGAAGCTTTCTTT.

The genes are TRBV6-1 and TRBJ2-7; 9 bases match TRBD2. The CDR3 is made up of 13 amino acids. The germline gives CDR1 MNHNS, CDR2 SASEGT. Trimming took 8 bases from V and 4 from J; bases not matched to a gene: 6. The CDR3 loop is CASRASGKYEQYF. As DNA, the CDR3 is TGTGCCAGCCGTGCTAGCGGGAAGTACGAGCAGTACTTC.

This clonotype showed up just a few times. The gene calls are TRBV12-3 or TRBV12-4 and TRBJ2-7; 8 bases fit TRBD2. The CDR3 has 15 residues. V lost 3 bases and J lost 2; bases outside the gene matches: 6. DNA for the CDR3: TGTGCCAGCAGTTTGCTTCCAGCGGGGGCCTACGAGCAGTACTTC. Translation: CASSLLPAGAYEQYF.

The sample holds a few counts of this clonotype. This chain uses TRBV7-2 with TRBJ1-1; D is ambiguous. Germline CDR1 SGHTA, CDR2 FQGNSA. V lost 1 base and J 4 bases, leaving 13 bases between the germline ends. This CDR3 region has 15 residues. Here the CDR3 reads CASSLERIRGTEAFF. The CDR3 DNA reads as TGTGCCAGCAGCTTAGAGAGGATTCGGGGCACTGAAGCTTTCTTT.

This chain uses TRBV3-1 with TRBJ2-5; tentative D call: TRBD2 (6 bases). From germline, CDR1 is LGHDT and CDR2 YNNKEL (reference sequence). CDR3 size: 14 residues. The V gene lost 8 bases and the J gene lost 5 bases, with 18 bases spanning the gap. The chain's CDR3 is CASAHGGEVETQYF. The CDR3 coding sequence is TGTGCCAGCGCCCACGGGGGAGAGGTGGAGACCCAGTACTTC.

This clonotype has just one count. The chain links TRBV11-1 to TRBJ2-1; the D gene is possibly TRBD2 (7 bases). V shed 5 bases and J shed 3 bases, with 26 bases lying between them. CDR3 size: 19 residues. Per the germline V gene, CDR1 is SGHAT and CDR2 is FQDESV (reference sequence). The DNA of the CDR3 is TGTGCCAGCAGCCATTCGCTGGGGGGGCGGGAGATGGGCTACAATGAGCAGTTCTTC. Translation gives CASSHSLGGREMGYNEQFF.